This entry concerns a single T cell receptor beta chain. Its antigen is not identified. The table came from immunoSEQ multiplex PCR; TCRdb's copy has only in-frame clones and leaves some out. The sample has some 170,000 clones, 92% seen once. The entry originates in a study of T cell responses to AZD1222 COVID-19 vaccine. Germline-derived CDR1 and CDR2 are SGHTA and FQGTGA. Deletions cut 0 bases from V and 6 bases from J, with 8 bases between. The CDR3 is made up of 14 amino acids. Study outcomes and limitations: Compared with day 0, the breadth and depth of the Spike-specific TCR repertoire rose significantly after two doses of AZD1222. Baseline testing showed seropositivity in only 6 or 7 AZD1222 recipients. Repertoire sampling happened only post peak T cell response.

This material consisted of peripheral blood, taken on day 0 of MenACWY control vaccination. The TCR originated in an adult in good health. This chain uses TRBV7-3 with TRBJ2-2; D is unclear. CDR3 sequence reads: CASSLTNQAGELFF. CDR3 nucleotides: TGTGCCAGCAGCTTAACCAACCAAGCCGGGGAGCTGTTTTTT.